One and the same sample provided the 7 T cell receptor beta chains below, sequenced in a study of T cell responses to AZD1222 COVID-19 vaccine (dated by TCRdb to about 2021). Library method: the immunoSEQ multiplex PCR assay. TCRdb retrieved this table from immuneACCESS and kept in-frame rearrangements only. Not all clones are present; in checked studies, unresolved V genes account for under half, and no reason is known for the remainder. In all, the sample holds more than 85,000 clones, and about 88% of those were seen once. The biggest ten clones account for approximately 16% of the sample. The time point tag for this specimen amounts to: about 28 days (+/-7) after the second vaccine dose. The material sequenced was peripheral blood, taken 28 days after the second AZD1222 dose. Source of these receptors: an adult who received the AZD1222 COVID-19 vaccine.

The V gene is TRBV4-1, the J gene TRBJ2-1; D is uncertain. CDR1 is MGHRA and CDR2 is YSYEKL in the germline V gene. The CDR3 is made up of 14 amino acids. Trimming removed 1 base at V and 1 base at J, with 5 bases between. DNA of the CDR3: TGCGCCAGCAGCCAAGGGGGATCCTACAATGAGCAGTTCTTC. Residues: CASSQGGSYNEQFF.

The rearrangement links TRBV7-2 to TRBJ2-5; D may be TRBD1 or TRBD2 (5 bases each). V dropped 8 bases and J dropped 7 bases, with 14 bases sitting between them. The CDR3 spans 12 residues. In germline, CDR1 is SGHTA, CDR2 FQGNSA. CDR3 region: CASLGVFGTQYF. CDR3 sequence (DNA): TGTGCCAGCTTGGGGGTATTTGGGACCCAGTACTTC.

This chain joins TRBV10-2 and TRBJ2-7; D is unclear. CDR3 length: 10 amino acids. The V gene's germline CDR1 is WSHSY and CDR2 SAAADI. With 6 bases removed from V and 7 bases from J, the gap between germline ends came to 7 bases. CDR3 protein: CASREIEQYF. The DNA for the CDR3 is TGCGCCAGCAGGGAGATTGAGCAGTACTTC.

This chain uses TRBV19 with TRBJ2-6; 8 bases line up with TRBD1. The CDR3 is made up of 19 amino acids. V lost 5 bases to trimming and J lost 0 bases; unmatched junction nucleotides: 12. Germline V CDR1 and CDR2: LNHDA, SQIVND (reference sequence). In nucleotides, the CDR3 is TGTGCCAGTAGTCCGGTAGGGACAGGAATGAGCTCTGGGGCCAACGTCCTGACTTTC. It codes for CASSPVGTGMSSGANVLTF.

This clone was counted between two and nine times. This chain joins TRBV4-2 and TRBJ2-3, with unresolved D. Germline values: CDR1 LGHNA, CDR2 YNFKEQ. The length of the CDR3 is 16 residues. With 0 bases removed from V and 0 bases from J, the gap between germline ends came to 10 bases. The CDR3: CASSQDRRASTDTQYF. The CDR3 DNA sequence: TGTGCCAGCAGCCAAGACCGCCGAGCTAGCACAGATACGCAGTATTTT.

The J gene is TRBJ1-1, the V gene TRBV10-1; D perhaps matches TRBD1 (6 bases). V was trimmed by 3 bases and J by 4 bases, leaving 9 bases between them. The CDR3 sequence is 13 residues long. Germline lookup yields CDR1 WNHNN and CDR2 SYGVQD (reference sequence). As DNA, the CDR3 is TGCGCCAGCAGTGATCAGGGGCCCACTGAAGCTTTCTTT. Translated: CASSDQGPTEAFF.

This chain links TRBV6-2 or TRBV6-3 with TRBJ2-7; D is perhaps TRBD2 (5 bases). The germline gives CDR1 MNHEY, CDR2 SVGEGT. V lost 0 bases and J lost 4, with 10 bases in between. This CDR3 spans 14 amino acids. The CDR3 is CASSYSGGHYEQYF. CDR3 nucleotides: TGTGCCAGCAGTTACTCCGGCGGGCATTACGAGCAGTACTTC.